The T cell receptor beta chain under discussion was sequenced for a study of metastatic and nonmetastatic thyroid tumors. Study-wide background: Both malignant and benign thyroid patients supplied peripheral blood and tumor or nodule tissue samples, across which the repertoires of these patients were then compared.

General study findings and limits: Reports indicated that malignant thyroid tumors showed significantly higher TCR beta diversity than benign nodules did, in blood and tumor.

As concerns this clone: Its antigen is as yet unknown.

V gave up 3 bases and J gave up 7 bases; unmatched junction bases: 8. Germline-derived CDR1 and CDR2 are SGDLS and YYNGEE. The CDR3 spans 16 residues. All patients were treatment-naive before thyroid surgery. Authors' data handling: Construction of a distant-metastasis classifier for papillary thyroid cancer relied on CDR3 differences across clinicopathological groups. TCRdb re-clonotyped the PCR reads via MiXCR. The V and J calls were not made by the authors but by TCRdb's processing. The sample carries about 34,000 clones, around a sixth recorded once. The sample taken for sequencing was blood. The genes are TRBV9 and TRBJ2-1; TRBD2 aligns across 12 bases. The source is a female donor with papillary thyroid cancer or a benign thyroid nodule (not recorded which). Some clones in this sample may be carry-over from other donors' samples. The CDR3 region has the DNA TGTGCCAGCAGCGCTCTAGCGGGAGGGCCTTGGAATGAGCAGTTCTTC. Its translation is CASSALAGGPWNEQFF.